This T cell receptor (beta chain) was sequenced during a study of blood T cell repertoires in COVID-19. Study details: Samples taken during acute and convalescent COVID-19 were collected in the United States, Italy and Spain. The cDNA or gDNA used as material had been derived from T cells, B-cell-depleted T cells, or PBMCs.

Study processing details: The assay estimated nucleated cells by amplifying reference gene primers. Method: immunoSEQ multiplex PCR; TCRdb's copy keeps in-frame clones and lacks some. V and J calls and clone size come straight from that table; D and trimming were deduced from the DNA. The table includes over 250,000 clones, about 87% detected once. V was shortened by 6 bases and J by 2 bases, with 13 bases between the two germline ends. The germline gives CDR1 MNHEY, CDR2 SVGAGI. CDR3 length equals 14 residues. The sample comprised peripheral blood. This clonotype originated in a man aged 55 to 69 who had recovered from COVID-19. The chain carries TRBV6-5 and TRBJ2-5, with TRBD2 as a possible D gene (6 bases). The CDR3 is CASRVGGTQETQYF. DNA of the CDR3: TGTGCCAGCAGGGTTGGGGGGACTCAAGAGACCCAGTACTTC.